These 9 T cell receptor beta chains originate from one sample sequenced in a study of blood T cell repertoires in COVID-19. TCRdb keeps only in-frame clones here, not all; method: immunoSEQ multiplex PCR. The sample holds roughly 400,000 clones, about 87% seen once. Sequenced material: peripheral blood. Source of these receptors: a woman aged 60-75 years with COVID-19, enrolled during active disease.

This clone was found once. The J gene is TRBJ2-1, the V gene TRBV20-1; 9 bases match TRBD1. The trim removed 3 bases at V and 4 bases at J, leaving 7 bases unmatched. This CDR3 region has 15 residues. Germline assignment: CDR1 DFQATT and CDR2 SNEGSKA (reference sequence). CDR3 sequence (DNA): TGCAGTGCTAGTGTGACAGGGGGAGGGTACAATGAGCAGTTCTTC. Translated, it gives CSASVTGGGYNEQFF.

CDR3 sequence reads: CASSLVGGGQGETQYF. The CDR3 DNA reads TGCGCCAGCAGCTTGGTCGGCGGGGGGCAGGGAGAGACCCAGTACTTC. V gene TRBV5-1 combines with J gene TRBJ2-5, with TRBD2 matching over 8 bases. Trimming took 0 bases from V and 4 from J; bases not matched to a gene: 8. Germline CDR1 and CDR2: SGHRS and YFSETQ. This CDR3 is built from 16 residues. Looking up the rest from reference TRBV5-1 and TRBJ2-5 gives the full variable domain: KAGVTQTPRYLIKTRGQQVTLSCSPISGHRSVSWYQQTPGQGLQFLFEYFSETQRNKGNFPGRFSGRQFSNSRSEMNVSTLELGDSALYLCASSLVGGGQGETQYFGPGTRLLVL.

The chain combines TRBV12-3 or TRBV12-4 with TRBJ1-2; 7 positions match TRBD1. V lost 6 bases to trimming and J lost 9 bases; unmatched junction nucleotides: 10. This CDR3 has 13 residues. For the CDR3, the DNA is TGTGCCAGCAGACTGACAGGGAGTATTAGCTACACCTTC. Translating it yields CASRLTGSISYTF.

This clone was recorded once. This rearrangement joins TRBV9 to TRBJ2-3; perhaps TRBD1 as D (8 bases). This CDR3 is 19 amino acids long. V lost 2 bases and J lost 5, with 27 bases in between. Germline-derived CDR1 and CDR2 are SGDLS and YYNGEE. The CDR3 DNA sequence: TGTGCCAGCAGCGTTCCCCGGACAGGGAGGGAAAGACATAGAGATACGCAGTATTTT. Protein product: CASSVPRTGRERHRDTQYF. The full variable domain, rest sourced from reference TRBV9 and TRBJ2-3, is DSGVTQTPKHLITATGQRVTLRCSPRSGDLSVYWYQQSLDQGLQFLIQYYNGEERAKGNILERFSAQQFPDLHSELNLSSLELGDSALYFCASSVPRTGRERHRDTQYFGPGTRLTVL.

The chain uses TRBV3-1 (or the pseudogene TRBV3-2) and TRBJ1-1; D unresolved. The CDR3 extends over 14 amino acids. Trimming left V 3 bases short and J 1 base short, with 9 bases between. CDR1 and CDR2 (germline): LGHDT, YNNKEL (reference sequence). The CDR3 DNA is TGTGCCAGCAGCCAGAACGACAAGAACACTGAAGCTTTCTTT. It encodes CASSQNDKNTEAFF.

As DNA, the CDR3 is TGTGCCAGCAGCTTTGGCCCTTCAGATACGCAGTATTTT. Its translation is CASSFGPSDTQYF. This chain joins TRBV5-6 and TRBJ2-3; unclear D gene. The V end was cut by 2 bases, the J end by 4 bases, with 8 bases between. Looked up from germline, CDR1 is SGHDT and CDR2 is YYEEEE. The CDR3 runs to 13 residues.

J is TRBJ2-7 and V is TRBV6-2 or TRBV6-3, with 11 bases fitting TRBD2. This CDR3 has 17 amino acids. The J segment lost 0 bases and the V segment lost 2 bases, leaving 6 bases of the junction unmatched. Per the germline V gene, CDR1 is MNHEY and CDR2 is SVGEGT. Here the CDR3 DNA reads TGTGCCAGCAGTTACCCTAGACTAGCGGGGTCCTCCTACGAGCAGTACTTC. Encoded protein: CASSYPRLAGSSYEQYF.

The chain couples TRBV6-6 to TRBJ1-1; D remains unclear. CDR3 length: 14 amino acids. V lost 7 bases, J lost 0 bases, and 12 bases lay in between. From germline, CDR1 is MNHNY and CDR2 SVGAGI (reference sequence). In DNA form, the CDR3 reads TGTGCCAGCACCCCTAGGGAGGTGAACACTGAAGCTTTCTTT. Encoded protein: CASTPREVNTEAFF.

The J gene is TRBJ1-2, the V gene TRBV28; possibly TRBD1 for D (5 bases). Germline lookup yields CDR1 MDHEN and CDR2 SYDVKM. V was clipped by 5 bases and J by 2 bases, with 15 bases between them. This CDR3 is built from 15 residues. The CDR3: CASSTRLGPNYGYTF. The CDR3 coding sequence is TGTGCCAGCAGTACCCGCTTGGGGCCCAACTATGGCTACACCTTC.